The 14 T cell receptor beta chains listed next were all sequenced from one sample in a study of metastatic and nonmetastatic thyroid tumors. None of the patients had undergone any treatment ahead of thyroid surgery. TCRdb re-processed the PCR reads through MiXCR. The sample lists 50,000 or so clones, roughly 23% seen once, with 3.8% in the top ten. The sample taken for sequencing was blood. The receptor source for this set is a male donor with papillary thyroid cancer or a benign thyroid nodule (not recorded which). Some clones in this sample may be carry-over from other donors' samples.

This clone appeared many times. V gene TRBV7-9 combines with J gene TRBJ2-1; no firm D call. Germline V gene lookup returns CDR1 SEHNR and CDR2 FQNEAQ (reference sequence). CDR3 length: 13 residues. The germline V and J ends were trimmed by 0 bases and 7 bases, with 7 bases remaining between them. CDR3 nucleotides: TGTGCCAGCAGCTTAGCGTTAAGGAATGAGCAGTTCTTC. This encodes CASSLALRNEQFF.

In this sample, this clone turned up many times. The rearrangement links TRBV2 to TRBJ1-1, with TRBD1 matching 10 bases. After removal of 6 bases from V and 5 bases from J, the junction contained 3 bases not matched to a gene. Germline V gives CDR1 SNHLY, CDR2 FYNNEI. The length of the CDR3 is 13 residues. The CDR3 DNA sequence: TGTGCCAGCAGAAGGACAGGGGGTACTGAAGCTTTCTTT. It translates to CASRRTGGTEAFF.

This clone was seen more than once but under ten times. This could be a read error, since a much larger clone is one nucleotide away. Other DNA sequences from this sample encode an identical CDR3 as well. V gene TRBV6-1 combines with J gene TRBJ1-2, with D uncertain. This CDR3 comprises 12 residues. CDR1 is MNHNS, CDR2 SASEGT, per germline. The CDR3 loop reads CASSEVVYGYTF. Written as DNA, the CDR3 is TGTGCCAGCAGTGAAGTAGTGTATGGCTACACATTC.

This clone was detected a few times. One junction end does not reproduce the germline sequence, and a read error may be involved. V gene TRBV6-5 combines with J gene TRBJ1-2; 8 nucleotides agree with TRBD1. The CDR3 sequence is 14 residues long. Per germline, CDR1 MNHEY and CDR2 SVGAGI. The CDR3 reads CASSSAGGVYCYTF. In nucleotides, the CDR3 is TGTGCCAGCAGTTCCGCAGGGGGCGTCTATTGCTACACCTTC.

The chain employs TRBV7-2 and TRBJ1-3; 8 nucleotides match TRBD1. CDR3 size: 15 residues. In germline, CDR1 is SGHTA, CDR2 FQGNSA. After removal of 5 bases from V and 4 bases from J, the junction contained 7 bases not matched to a gene. CDR3: CASSTRTGFGNTIYF. DNA for the CDR3: TGTGCCAGCAGCACCCGGACAGGGTTCGGAAACACCATATATTTT.

This chain links TRBV6-1 with TRBJ1-1; D remains unclear. Germline-derived CDR1 and CDR2 are MNHNS and SASEGT. The CDR3 sequence is 12 residues long. Deletions cut 8 bases from V and 7 bases from J, with 14 bases between. CDR3 region: CASGGPPGEAFF. CDR3 nucleotide sequence: TGTGCCAGCGGTGGGCCTCCTGGTGAAGCTTTCTTT.

J is TRBJ2-3 and V is TRBV19; TRBD2 might be the D (5 bases). Germline lookup yields CDR1 LNHDA and CDR2 SQIVND (reference sequence). The CDR3 is 14 residues long. V gave up 7 bases and J gave up 11 bases, with 22 bases separating them. CDR3 region: CASNYGIYTDWQYF. CDR3 nucleotide sequence: TGTGCCAGTAATTACGGGATTTACACAGATTGGCAGTATTTT.

This clone was recorded many times. The rearrangement joins TRBV19 to TRBJ2-3; 10 bases align to TRBD1. V lost 8 bases to trimming and J lost 3 bases; unmatched junction nucleotides: 5. Germline CDR1 and CDR2: LNHDA and SQIVND (reference sequence). CDR3 length equals 14 residues. The CDR3 DNA reads TGTGCCAGTTCCGGACAGGGGGAAACAGATACGCAGTATTTT. Its protein is CASSGQGETDTQYF.

This clone has at least ten counts. The chain uses TRBV11-2 and TRBJ2-7; 12 nucleotides line up with TRBD2. CDR1 SGHAT and CDR2 FQNNGV come from the germline V gene. V lost 5 bases and J lost 5; bases outside the gene matches: 10. The length of the CDR3 is 16 residues. In DNA form, the CDR3 reads TGTGCCAGCAGCCCCCGACTAGCGGGAGATGGGGACGAGCAGTACTTC. It codes for CASSPRLAGDGDEQYF.

This chain uses TRBV4-2 with TRBJ2-7; tentative D call: TRBD2 (7 bases). The CDR3 has 17 residues. CDR1 and CDR2 (germline): LGHNA, YNFKEQ. V gave up 0 bases and J gave up 4 bases, with 19 bases separating them. The chain's CDR3 is CASSQEGGPAGTYEQYF. CDR3 nucleotide sequence: TGTGCCAGCAGCCAAGAAGGGGGACCAGCGGGGACGTACGAGCAGTACTTC.

This clone showed up just a few times. The rearrangement uses TRBV11-2 and TRBJ2-7; D unresolved. This CDR3 comprises 17 residues. CDR1 SGHAT and CDR2 FQNNGV come from the germline V gene. V was pared by 5 bases and J by 1 base, with 21 bases between. The CDR3: CASSVSEVLKPSYEQYF. Written as DNA, the CDR3 is TGTGCCAGCAGCGTCTCCGAAGTTTTAAAGCCATCCTACGAGCAGTACTTC.

This clone was seen at least ten times. The CDR3 reads CASSYGTSGADTQYF. In DNA, the CDR3 is TGTGCCAGCAGTTACGGGACTAGCGGGGCAGATACGCAGTATTTT. J is TRBJ2-3 and V is TRBV6-2 or TRBV6-3; TRBD2 agrees at 13 bases. The ends lost 2 bases at V and 4 bases at J; junction bases unmatched: 0. The CDR3 consists of 15 residues. The germline gives CDR1 MNHEY, CDR2 SVGEGT.

In this sample, this clone turned up a few times. This chain uses TRBV6-2 or TRBV6-3 with TRBJ1-5, with no clear D. The CDR3 is 13 residues long. The germline V gene has CDR1 MNHEY and CDR2 SVGEGT. Trimming shortened V by 6 bases and J by 4 bases, and 10 bases separated the two germline ends. CDR3: CASRGLLNQPQHF. The CDR3 DNA is TGTGCCAGCAGAGGACTCCTTAATCAGCCCCAGCATTTT.

Ten or more counts support this clone. The J gene is TRBJ2-4, the V gene TRBV5-1; unclear D gene. V was shortened by 1 base and J by 6 bases, with 5 bases between the two germline ends. The CDR3 has 12 amino acids. The germline V gene encodes CDR1 SGHRS and CDR2 YFSETQ. In DNA form, the CDR3 reads TGCGCCAGCAGCTTGACGGGAAACATTCAGTACTTC. It codes for CASSLTGNIQYF. Complete variable domain (other parts from reference TRBV5-1 and TRBJ2-4): KAGVTQTPRYLIKTRGQQVTLSCSPISGHRSVSWYQQTPGQGLQFLFEYFSETQRNKGNFPGRFSGRQFSNSRSEMNVSTLELGDSALYLCASSLTGNIQYFGAGTRLSVL.